One sample yielded the 19 T cell receptor beta chains listed below, sequenced in a study of blood T cell repertoires in COVID-19. Produced via immunoSEQ multiplex PCR; TCRdb's table is partial and in-frame only. This sample has hundreds of thousands of clones; roughly nine tenths occur once, and the top ten carry roughly 1%. The source material was PBMCs or T cells enriched from blood (not recorded which). Receptor source: a man aged 18 to 29 who had recovered from COVID-19.

This clone is a singleton in its sample. This chain joins TRBV13 and TRBJ2-7; 9 bases map to TRBD1. In germline, CDR1 is PRHDT, CDR2 FYEKMQ (reference sequence). J lost 3 bases, V lost 5 bases, and 5 bases had no gene match. The CDR3 contains 14 residues. CDR3 residues: CASSPGDRDYEQYF. CDR3 in DNA: TGTGCCAGCAGCCCGGGGGACAGGGACTACGAGCAGTACTTC.

The chain couples TRBV3-1 (or the pseudogene TRBV3-2) to TRBJ2-2; D gene ambiguous. Trimming stripped 2 bases from V and 5 bases from J, with 6 bases between. From germline, CDR1 is LGHDT and CDR2 YNNKEL (reference sequence). The CDR3 is 13 residues long. The chain's CDR3 is CASSQIGTGELFF. In DNA form, the CDR3 reads TGTGCCAGCAGCCAAATCGGTACCGGGGAGCTGTTTTTT.

The V call is TRBV7-9, the J call TRBJ1-2; D is uncertain. The CDR3 loop spans 14 amino acids. Germline values: CDR1 SEHNR, CDR2 FQNEAQ (reference sequence). Trimming removed 0 bases from V and 2 bases from J, with 7 bases in between. Here the CDR3 DNA reads TGTGCCAGCAGCTTAGCGTCCGCGAACTATGGCTACACCTTC. Translating it yields CASSLASANYGYTF.

This chain connects TRBV19 to TRBJ2-1; D is possibly TRBD1 (6 bases). V lost 5 bases, J lost 2 bases, and 16 bases lay in between. CDR1 is LNHDA and CDR2 is SQIVND in the germline V gene (reference sequence). This CDR3 is 16 amino acids long. In DNA, the CDR3 is TGTGCCAGTAGTTCACAGGGACGATTACCCTACAATGAGCAGTTCTTC. Protein: CASSSQGRLPYNEQFF.

The rearrangement links TRBV27 to TRBJ1-4, with TRBD1 identical over 8 bases. V gave up 5 bases and J gave up 7 bases; unmatched junction bases: 9. Germline lookup yields CDR1 MNHEY and CDR2 SMNVEV (reference sequence). The CDR3 loop spans 15 amino acids. The chain's CDR3 is CASSVRGDRGEKLFF. Here the CDR3 DNA reads TGTGCCAGCAGTGTTAGGGGAGACAGGGGTGAAAAACTGTTTTTT. Full variable domain (missing parts from reference TRBV27 and TRBJ1-4): EAQVTQNPRYLITVTGKKLTVTCSQNMNHEYMSWYRQDPGLGLRQIYYSMNVEVTDKGDVPEGYKVSRKEKRNFPLILESPSPNQTSLYFCASSVRGDRGEKLFFGSGTQLSVL.

This clone came up a few times. The V gene is TRBV7-9, the J gene TRBJ1-4; TRBD1 matches 8 bases. V shed 5 bases, J shed 4 bases, and the junction held 3 bases outside the gene matches. The CDR3 extends over 14 amino acids. The germline V gene encodes CDR1 SEHNR and CDR2 FQNEAQ (reference sequence). CDR3 sequence reads: CASSRTGSNEKLFF. CDR3 nucleotides: TGTGCCAGCAGCCGGACAGGGAGTAATGAAAAACTGTTTTTT.

CDR3 protein: CASSPPPLDGEQYF. The CDR3 bases are TGTGCCAGCAGCCCCCCCCCACTAGATGGCGAGCAGTACTTC. The chain combines TRBV21-1 with TRBJ2-7; TRBD2 reflects the table's D call only, with no check against the DNA. TRBV21-1 is labeled a pseudogene. The CDR3 has 14 amino acids.

The chain links TRBV7-6 to TRBJ1-6; 8 positions agree with TRBD1. The CDR3 has 15 amino acids. V shed 1 base and J 9 bases; nucleotides not matched to a gene: 5. Germline CDR1 is SGHVS and CDR2 is FNYEAQ. The CDR3 region has the DNA TGTGCCAGCAGCTTAGTATCAGGGGGCTCTTCACCCCTCCACTTT. Translating it yields CASSLVSGGSSPLHF.

V and J are TRBV6-2 or TRBV6-3 and TRBJ2-7; 7 nucleotides match TRBD2. The CDR3 is made up of 15 amino acids. Germline V gives CDR1 MNHEY, CDR2 SVGEGT. V shed 5 bases and J 2 bases; nucleotides not matched to a gene: 9. The chain's CDR3 is CASSGGVAVPYEQYF. In DNA, the CDR3 is TGTGCCAGCAGTGGGGGGGTAGCGGTCCCCTACGAGCAGTACTTC.

The chain joins TRBV19 to TRBJ2-3; D perhaps matches TRBD1 (7 bases). The CDR3 runs to 15 residues. Germline values: CDR1 LNHDA, CDR2 SQIVND (reference sequence). V was shortened by 4 bases and J by 6 bases, with 17 bases between the two germline ends. The CDR3 spells CASSTAQGGSDTQYF. The CDR3 bases are TGTGCCAGTAGTACGGCCCAGGGGGGTTCGGATACGCAGTATTTT.

This clone was detected a few times. J is TRBJ1-1 and V is TRBV5-5; tentative D call: TRBD1 (5 bases). Germline assignment: CDR1 SGHKS and CDR2 YYEKEE (reference sequence). The CDR3 sequence is 16 residues long. The V and J ends lost 0 bases and 5 bases respectively, with 17 bases between them. The DNA for the CDR3 is TGTGCCAGCAGCTTGGCCCGTGGAGGGGCTGGGACTGAAGCTTTCTTT. Amino acid sequence: CASSLARGGAGTEAFF.

In DNA form, the CDR3 reads TGTGCCAGCAGCCAACGGTCTAGCGAGAGCTCCTACAATGAGCAGTTCTTC. Translation: CASSQRSSESSYNEQFF. The chain is built from TRBV9 and TRBJ2-1, with D perhaps matching TRBD2 (6 bases). Germline-derived CDR1 and CDR2 are SGDLS and YYNGEE. This CDR3 contains 17 residues. The ends were cut back, 4 bases at V and 0 bases at J, with 17 bases in the middle.

J is TRBJ2-7 and V is TRBV4-3, with D possibly TRBD2 on 6 matching bases. This CDR3 has 15 residues. V was trimmed by 0 bases and J by 2 bases, leaving 11 bases between them. Germline V gene sequence: CDR1 LGHNA, CDR2 YSLEER. In nucleotides, the CDR3 is TGCGCCAGCAGCCAAGAGGCATGGGGGGCCTACGAGCAGTACTTC. This codes for CASSQEAWGAYEQYF.

The rearrangement links TRBV6-5 to TRBJ2-7; weak D call: TRBD2 (6 bases). The germline V and J ends were trimmed by 5 bases and 6 bases, with 17 bases remaining between them. The CDR3 runs to 14 residues. Germline V gene lookup returns CDR1 MNHEY and CDR2 SVGAGI. CDR3 sequence: CASSKGRRASEQYF. The CDR3, as DNA: TGTGCCAGCAGTAAGGGACGGAGGGCTAGCGAGCAGTACTTC.

The J gene is TRBJ1-2, the V gene TRBV3-1 (or the pseudogene TRBV3-2); 8 bases map to TRBD1. The trim removed 4 bases at V and 5 bases at J, leaving 18 bases unmatched. The CDR3 sequence is 18 residues long. Germline CDR1 is LGHDT and CDR2 is YNNKEL (reference sequence). The CDR3 is CASSRTGTGDPQGYGYTF. The CDR3 bases are TGTGCCAGCAGCCGAACCGGGACAGGAGACCCCCAGGGGTATGGCTACACCTTC.

The chain combines TRBV6-2 or TRBV6-3 with TRBJ2-7, with D maybe TRBD1 (5 bases). This CDR3 region has 14 residues. Germline loops: CDR1 MNHEY, CDR2 SVGEGT. Trimming removed 5 bases from V and 3 bases from J, with 14 bases in between. The CDR3 DNA is TGTGCCAGCAGTACGGACACCAGCGACTACGAGCAGTACTTC. Amino acids: CASSTDTSDYEQYF.

The chain has TRBV7-9 and TRBJ2-7; D is ambiguous. Trimming stripped 3 bases from V and 3 bases from J, with 9 bases between. The CDR3 consists of 13 residues. Germline V CDR1 and CDR2: SEHNR, FQNEAQ (reference sequence). CDR3 sequence (DNA): TGTGCCAGCAGCTTCGGTATAAACTACGAGCAGTACTTC. Protein product: CASSFGINYEQYF.

In its sample, this clone was seen once. The rearrangement links TRBV29-1 to TRBJ2-7, with TRBD2 identical over 7 bases. This CDR3 comprises 14 residues. CDR1 is SQVTM, CDR2 ANQGSEA, per germline. The ends lost 4 bases at V and 4 bases at J; junction bases unmatched: 10. CDR3 DNA sequence: TGCAGCGTTGCGTTGGACGGGGGGAAGTACGAGCAGTACTTC. As protein: CSVALDGGKYEQYF.

This chain links TRBV12-3 or TRBV12-4 with TRBJ2-3; a weak D match, TRBD1 (6 bases). The CDR3 has 13 residues. Trimming stripped 3 bases from V and 6 bases from J, with 10 bases between. CDR3 nucleotide sequence: TGTGCCAGCAGTTTCAGGGGTTCGGATACGCAGTATTTT. Its protein product is CASSFRGSDTQYF.